This passage covers 11 T cell receptor beta chains from one sample sequenced in a study of shared clonotypes between healthy human individuals. Sequenced by immunoSEQ multiplex PCR; TCRdb stores in-frame clones only, minus some. The sample has roughly 2.6 million clones, approximately 92% seen once. Sequenced: naive CD4+ T cells sorted from blood. The subset here: CD45RA+ positively selected. The source is a man aged 18 to 30 in good health.

This chain joins TRBV29-1 and TRBJ2-5; 10 bases line up with TRBD2. V was pared by 4 bases and J by 4 bases, with 9 bases of the junction left unmatched. The CDR3 consists of 15 residues. Per the germline V gene, CDR1 is SQVTM and CDR2 is ANQGSEA. The CDR3, as DNA: TGCAGCGTTGCTCCCATAGCGGGAGGAAGAGAGACCCAGTACTTC. This gives the protein CSVAPIAGGRETQYF.

This rearrangement joins TRBV10-2 to TRBJ1-5; TRBD1 matches at 11 bases. The CDR3 extends over 15 amino acids. Germline V gene sequence: CDR1 WSHSY, CDR2 SAAADI. V lost 7 bases and J lost 3; bases outside the gene matches: 5. The CDR3 protein is CASKGQGANNQPQHF. In nucleotides, the CDR3 is TGCGCCAGCAAAGGACAGGGGGCTAACAATCAGCCCCAGCATTTT.

V gene TRBV5-1 combines with J gene TRBJ2-5, with TRBD1 identical over 11 bases. With V trimmed by 2 bases and J by 1 base, 4 bases remained unmatched. The germline V gene encodes CDR1 SGHRS and CDR2 YFSETQ. This CDR3 has 16 amino acids. The CDR3 protein is CASSFGGQGGQETQYF. The CDR3 coding sequence is TGCGCCAGCAGCTTTGGGGGACAGGGGGGCCAAGAGACCCAGTACTTC.

V usage is TRBV5-8 and J usage is TRBJ1-2; D is uncertain. This CDR3 region has 15 residues. The germline gives CDR1 SGHTS, CDR2 YDEGEE. The V gene lost 4 bases and the J gene lost 3 bases, with 16 bases spanning the gap. The CDR3 sequence is CASSARVGSHYGYTF. The CDR3 coding sequence is TGTGCCAGCAGCGCGAGGGTGGGTTCTCACTATGGCTACACCTTC.

V gene TRBV19 combines with J gene TRBJ1-1; TRBD1 matches 7 bases. V lost 4 bases, J lost 4 bases, and 9 bases stayed unmatched. The CDR3 loop spans 15 amino acids. Germline V gives CDR1 LNHDA, CDR2 SQIVND (reference sequence). CDR3 DNA: TGTGCCAGTAGTAGGCGATTGCAGGGGGGCACTGAAGCTTTCTTT. This gives the protein CASSRRLQGGTEAFF.

The chain combines TRBV5-6 with TRBJ1-5, with 7 nucleotides matching TRBD1. V dropped 4 bases and J dropped 9; count of bases not matched to a gene: 13. This CDR3 contains 15 residues. Germline V gene data show CDR1 as SGHDT and CDR2 as YYEEEE. The CDR3 reads CASSARDRPGMPQHF. The CDR3, as DNA: TGTGCCAGCAGCGCCCGGGACAGACCTGGGATGCCCCAGCATTTT.

This rearrangement joins TRBV7-6 to TRBJ2-2; 10 positions match TRBD2. This CDR3 comprises 15 residues. Trimming took 8 bases from V and 6 from J; bases not matched to a gene: 9. Germline CDR1 SGHVS, CDR2 FNYEAQ. The CDR3 DNA follows: TGTGCCAGCTCAAGACGGGGGACTAGCGCCGGGGAGCTGTTTTTT. Residues: CASSRRGTSAGELFF.

This rearrangement joins TRBV10-1 to TRBJ2-3, with 10 positions matching TRBD2. Germline V gene lookup returns CDR1 WNHNN and CDR2 SYGVQD (reference sequence). Germline trimming cut 4 bases from V and 6 bases from J; bases unmatched to any gene: 7. CDR3 size: 15 residues. The CDR3: CASSGTSGGMDTQYF. In DNA, the CDR3 is TGCGCCAGCAGTGGGACTAGCGGCGGTATGGATACGCAGTATTTT.

The rearrangement joins TRBV7-2 to TRBJ2-3; D perhaps matches TRBD1 (6 bases). The CDR3 covers 14 residues. Per germline, CDR1 SGHTA and CDR2 FQGNSA. Trimming took off 5 bases at V and 4 bases at J, with 13 bases between the two ends. The CDR3 is CASSVRGIADTQYF. The CDR3 region has the DNA TGTGCCAGCAGCGTCAGGGGTATAGCAGATACGCAGTATTTT.

The genes are TRBV5-1 and TRBJ2-1; 11 nucleotides agree with TRBD2. The CDR3 runs 18 residues. Trimming removed 3 bases from V and 7 bases from J; junction bases left unmatched: 15. Germline loops: CDR1 SGHRS, CDR2 YFSETQ. The CDR3 sequence: CASSSTIAGGPAGNEQFF. Written as DNA, the CDR3 is TGCGCCAGCAGCTCGACCATAGCGGGAGGGCCTGCCGGGAATGAGCAGTTCTTC.

Points on this clone: The same CDR3 can be traced to other DNA sequences in this sample. The V call is TRBV18, the J call TRBJ2-1; possible D gene TRBD2, 5 bases. The germline V gene has CDR1 KGHSH and CDR2 LQKENI. This CDR3 region has 13 residues. V was shortened by 0 bases and J by 5 bases, with 5 bases between the two germline ends. The chain's CDR3 is CASSPPGDNEQFF. The CDR3 nucleotides are TGTGCCAGCTCACCACCGGGAGACAATGAGCAGTTCTTC.